Sequencing of this TCR beta chain was carried out in a study of shared clonotypes between healthy human individuals. This clone was recorded once. Its cognate antigen is unknown. The V gene's germline CDR1 is SGHKS and CDR2 YYEKEE (reference sequence). V shed 2 bases, J shed 6 bases, and the junction held 6 bases outside the gene matches. The CDR3 runs 17 residues. General study points: Approximately 5% of naive CD4 clonotypes were shared across a few donors. When compared with the clonotypes that were shared by all four sorted-subset donors, the non-shared clonotypes turned out to have lower generation probabilities.

Profiling relied on immunoSEQ multiplex PCR, and the TCRdb table lists in-frame clones only, not all of them. The sample lists some 1,600,000 clones, 95% to 99% seen once, with approximately 0.44% in the top ten. The rearrangement links TRBV5-5 to TRBJ2-2; 14 nucleotides agree with TRBD2. The sequenced material came from naive CD4+ T cells sorted from blood. Subset given: CD45RA+ positively selected. This clonotype was sampled from a man aged 30 to 39 in good health. CDR3 residues: CASSLSGTSGSAGELFF. The CDR3 coding sequence is TGTGCCAGCAGCTTATCAGGGACTAGCGGGAGCGCCGGGGAGCTGTTTTTT.